The 30 T cell receptor beta chains listed next were all sequenced from one sample in a study of T cells in Graves' hyperthyroidism and ophthalmopathy. The TCR beta CDR3 regions underwent amplification using RNA transcripts as the source. The HTBI set primed first-round TCR CDR3 RT-PCR. TCRdb re-derived calls from the multiplex PCR reads in MiXCR, one entry per CDR3 protein. The sample shows over 400,000 distinct CDR3 sequences, 22% of them seen only once. The specimen was blood. The receptor set was obtained from a woman in her 70s with Graves' ophthalmopathy.

This rearrangement joins TRBV28 to TRBJ1-3; D uncertain. Germline values: CDR1 MDHEN, CDR2 SYDVKM. The ends were cut back, 5 bases at V and 4 bases at J, with 15 bases in the middle. This CDR3 has 15 residues. The DNA for the CDR3 is TGTGCCAGCAGTCCATCCAGAGGATCAGGAAACACCATATATTTT. This codes for CASSPSRGSGNTIYF.

The gene calls are TRBV5-1 and TRBJ1-1, with no clear D. CDR1 and CDR2 (germline): SGHRS, YFSETQ. V was cut by 0 bases and J by 1 base, with 7 bases left in between. The CDR3 contains 14 residues. In DNA form, the CDR3 reads TGCGCCAGCAGCTTGGGGGAGGGGAACACTGAAGCTTTCTTT. Its translation: CASSLGEGNTEAFF.

This clonotype was detected many times. V usage is TRBV3-1 and J usage is TRBJ2-7, with 10 bases aligning to TRBD2. Germline V gives CDR1 LGHDT, CDR2 YNNKEL (reference sequence). Losses at the gene ends were 6 bases for V and 2 bases for J; bases not matched to a gene: 4. This CDR3 spans 14 amino acids. The CDR3 spells CASSRTSGTYEQYF. CDR3 nucleotides: TGTGCCAGCAGTCGGACTAGCGGAACCTACGAGCAGTACTTC.

This clonotype was found a few times. This chain connects TRBV28 to TRBJ1-1; D may be TRBD1 (5 bases). The CDR3 is 13 amino acids. CDR1 and CDR2 from the germline V gene are MDHEN and SYDVKM. Trimming left V 4 bases short and J 8 bases short, with 14 bases between. CDR3 coding DNA: TGTGCCAGCAGTTGGGGGGGGAGGGCAGAAGCTTTCTTT. Its translation: CASSWGGRAEAFF.

V and J are TRBV29-1 and TRBJ2-7; TRBD1 matches 7 bases. Germline trimming cut 3 bases from V and 4 bases from J; bases unmatched to any gene: 12. Germline values: CDR1 SQVTM, CDR2 ANQGSEA. The CDR3 contains 15 residues. The CDR3 sequence: CSVDHRGNGVYEQYF. For the CDR3, the DNA is TGCAGCGTTGACCACAGGGGCAATGGGGTGTACGAGCAGTACTTC.

This clonotype turned up a few times. The V gene is TRBV3-1, the J gene TRBJ2-3, with no clear D. Germline V gene data show CDR1 as LGHDT and CDR2 as YNNKEL (reference sequence). Trimming left V 4 bases short and J 5 bases short, with 16 bases between. The CDR3 runs to 15 residues. This CDR3 is CASSPQRLTGDTQYF. DNA of the CDR3: TGTGCCAGCAGCCCGCAGAGGCTAACGGGAGATACGCAGTATTTT.

There are a few counts of this clonotype. This chain joins TRBV7-9 and TRBJ2-7; D might be TRBD2 (6 bases). Germline V gene sequence: CDR1 SEHNR, CDR2 FQNEAQ (reference sequence). The V gene lost 5 bases and the J gene lost 2 bases, with 10 bases spanning the gap. CDR3 length equals 13 residues. CDR3 in DNA: TGTGCCAGCAGCCGGGGACTTGCCTACGAGCAGTACTTC. This codes for CASSRGLAYEQYF.

The chain carries TRBV20-1 and TRBJ2-3, with D perhaps assigned TRBD1 or TRBD2 (5 bases each). Looked up from germline, CDR1 is DFQATT and CDR2 is SNEGSKA (reference sequence). This CDR3 contains 14 residues. V was cut by 1 base and J by 4 bases, with 12 bases left in between. The DNA for the CDR3 is TGCAGTGCTAGAGCTGGGGCGAGGGCAGATACGCAGTATTTT. Its translation is CSARAGARADTQYF.

The J gene is TRBJ2-1, the V gene TRBV30, with 9 bases identical to TRBD2. CDR3 size: 13 residues. With V trimmed by 1 base and J by 12 bases, 7 bases remained unmatched. Germline lookup yields CDR1 GTSNPN and CDR2 SVGIG (reference sequence). CDR3 protein: CAWSDTSGPRQFF. CDR3 coding DNA: TGTGCCTGGAGTGATACTAGCGGGCCGCGGCAGTTCTTC.

This clonotype appeared many times. The V call is TRBV12-3 or TRBV12-4, the J call TRBJ1-1, with D unresolved. This CDR3 contains 14 residues. V lost 6 bases to trimming and J lost 2 bases, with 13 bases between them. CDR3 nucleotide sequence: TGTGCCAGCAGGAAGGCCGGGTTAAACACTGAAGCTTTCTTT. It encodes CASRKAGLNTEAFF.

This clonotype was detected a few times. The genes are TRBV3-1 and TRBJ1-2; tentative D call: TRBD1 (6 bases). The germline V gene encodes CDR1 LGHDT and CDR2 YNNKEL (reference sequence). The CDR3 loop spans 13 amino acids. Trimming pared 5 bases from V and 6 bases from J, leaving 13 bases between. CDR3: CASSATGFHGYTF. The DNA of the CDR3 is TGTGCCAGCAGCGCAACAGGGTTCCATGGCTACACCTTC.

This clonotype was counted only a few times. J is TRBJ1-6 and V is TRBV10-3, with D maybe TRBD1 (6 bases). The CDR3 totals 16 residues. Trimming removed 0 bases from V and 10 bases from J, with 16 bases in between. The V gene's germline CDR1 is ENHRY and CDR2 SYGVKD. As DNA, the CDR3 is TGTGCCATCAGTGAGTCCCCCGGCAGGGGTGGCTCACCCCTCCACTTT. Amino acid sequence: CAISESPGRGGSPLHF.

This clonotype occurred a few times. The chain employs TRBV6-5 and TRBJ1-1; D gene ambiguous. Trimming removed 4 bases from V and 5 bases from J, with 20 bases in between. In germline, CDR1 is MNHEY, CDR2 SVGAGI. CDR3 length equals 16 residues. As DNA, the CDR3 is TGTGCCAGCAGTTCCACCCTGGGAGGGTCGAAAACTGAAGCTTTCTTT. Translated, it gives CASSSTLGGSKTEAFF.

Points on this clonotype: A read error may explain this, as a much larger clone is one base away. The chain has TRBV12-3 or TRBV12-4 and TRBJ2-2, with TRBD2 matching 8 bases. This CDR3 is 17 amino acids long. CDR3 nucleotides: TGTGCCAGCAGTTTTATCCCCCAGCGGGGGCTCGCCGGGGAGCCGTTTTTT. Translating it yields CASSFIPQRGLAGEPFF.

This clonotype was detected ten times or more. CDR3 protein: CASSPMGSGTNTGELFF. The CDR3 DNA reads as TGTGCCAGCAGCCCCATGGGTAGCGGGACCAACACCGGGGAGCTGTTTTTT. The chain carries TRBV7-3 and TRBJ2-2, with 8 bases lining up with TRBD2. V lost 5 bases, J lost 2 bases, and 10 bases stayed unmatched. Germline V gene data show CDR1 as SGHTA and CDR2 as FQGTGA. The CDR3 runs 17 residues.

V is TRBV25-1 and J is TRBJ1-3; 8 nucleotides agree with TRBD1. The J segment lost 1 base and the V segment lost 1 base, leaving 6 bases of the junction unmatched. From germline, CDR1 is MGHDK and CDR2 SYGVNS. This CDR3 has 17 residues. This chain's CDR3 is CASSEWTGRISGNTIYF. DNA for the CDR3: TGTGCCAGCAGTGAATGGACAGGGAGGATTTCTGGAAACACCATATATTTT. The full variable domain, its missing parts supplied by reference TRBV25-1 and TRBJ1-3, is EADIYQTPRYLVIGTGKKITLECSQTMGHDKMYWYQQDPGMELHLIHYSYGVNSTEKGDLSSESTVSRIRTEHFPLTLESARPSHTSQYLCASSEWTGRISGNTIYFGEGSWLTVV.

This clonotype has a count of ten or more. The chain recombines TRBV28 with TRBJ1-5; possibly TRBD1 for D (6 bases). Germline lookup yields CDR1 MDHEN and CDR2 SYDVKM. The CDR3 contains 14 residues. Trimming shortened V by 1 base and J by 3 bases, and 7 bases separated the two germline ends. As DNA, the CDR3 is TGTGCCAGCAGTTTATCAGGGGACAATCAGCCCCAGCATTTT. It encodes CASSLSGDNQPQHF.

This clonotype was detected many times. The chain combines TRBV7-2 with TRBJ1-3, with D hard to call. Trimming cost V 2 bases and J 0 bases, with 14 bases left between them. The CDR3 runs 17 residues. Germline V lookup: CDR1 SGHTA, CDR2 FQGNSA. The CDR3 is CASSLYEWQISGNTIYF. Written as DNA, the CDR3 is TGTGCCAGCAGCTTATATGAGTGGCAGATCTCTGGAAACACCATATATTTT.

This clonotype was seen more than once but under ten times. The chain couples TRBV29-1 to TRBJ1-2, with 7 bases aligning to TRBD1. Germline CDR1 SQVTM, CDR2 ANQGSEA. The CDR3 spans 12 residues. Unmatched junction bases numbered 9, after V lost 6 bases and J lost 8 bases. The CDR3 loop reads CSVDRVLGGYTF. CDR3 nucleotide sequence: TGCAGCGTCGACAGGGTCTTGGGGGGCTACACCTTC.

At least ten counts were recorded for this clonotype. V and J are TRBV27 and TRBJ1-2, with 8 bases identical to TRBD1. After removal of 5 bases from V and 0 bases from J, the junction contained 2 bases not matched to a gene. There are 14 residues in the CDR3. The V gene's germline CDR1 is MNHEY and CDR2 SMNVEV (reference sequence). The CDR3: CASSRGQANYGYTF. The CDR3 nucleotides are TGTGCCAGCAGTCGGGGACAGGCTAACTATGGCTACACCTTC.

Only a few counts were recorded for this clonotype. The chain is built from TRBV10-3 and TRBJ1-1; 7 bases align to TRBD1. V was pared by 6 bases and J by 1 base, with 5 bases of the junction left unmatched. The CDR3 contains 14 residues. CDR1 ENHRY and CDR2 SYGVKD come from the germline V gene. The CDR3 spells CAIRTGTANTEAFF. The CDR3 nucleotides are TGTGCCATCAGGACCGGGACAGCGAACACTGAAGCTTTCTTT.

Many counts were recorded for this clonotype. The genes are TRBV7-9 and TRBJ2-4; the match to TRBD1 covers 7 bases. The junction had 8 bases not matched to a gene; V was cut back by 6 bases and J by 0 bases. The CDR3 totals 16 residues. CDR1 SEHNR and CDR2 FQNEAQ come from the germline V gene (reference sequence). CDR3 coding DNA: TGTGCCAGCAGTCCCGGGACAGACCTAGCCAAAAACATTCAGTACTTC. Its protein product is CASSPGTDLAKNIQYF.

The chain has TRBV6-1 and TRBJ2-7, with 10 bases matching TRBD1. V was pared by 8 bases and J by 7 bases, with 8 bases of the junction left unmatched. In germline, CDR1 is MNHNS, CDR2 SASEGT. The CDR3 is 13 amino acids. CDR3: CASVGQGGREQYF. CDR3 DNA sequence: TGTGCCAGCGTAGGACAGGGGGGACGGGAGCAGTACTTC.

This clonotype was seen many times. This sequence joins TRBV12-3 or TRBV12-4 and TRBJ2-5; 10 bases line up with TRBD2. V was pared by 3 bases and J by 3 bases, with 1 base of the junction left unmatched. The CDR3 runs 14 residues. CDR3 bases: TGTGCCAGCAGTTTTACTAGCGGGAAAGAGACCCAGTACTTC. It yields the protein CASSFTSGKETQYF.

This clonotype was seen ten or more times. The genes are TRBV29-1 and TRBJ2-3, with a tentative D call TRBD1 (6 bases). CDR1 SQVTM and CDR2 ANQGSEA come from the germline V gene. The germline V and J ends were trimmed by 4 bases and 0 bases, with 11 bases remaining between them. The CDR3 totals 14 residues. The CDR3 DNA reads TGCAGCGTTGGCGTTGGGGGCAGCACAGATACGCAGTATTTT. It encodes CSVGVGGSTDTQYF.

This chain uses TRBV9 with TRBJ1-6; no clear D. V shed 0 bases and J shed 7 bases, with 11 bases lying between them. Germline V lookup: CDR1 SGDLS, CDR2 YYNGEE. The CDR3 is 15 residues long. The CDR3 here is CASSVDGGRNSPLHF. CDR3 DNA: TGTGCCAGCAGCGTAGACGGAGGTAGAAATTCACCCCTCCACTTT.

This clonotype has ten or more counts. V and J are TRBV24-1 and TRBJ2-7; no clear D. The V end was cut by 9 bases, the J end by 9 bases, with 20 bases between. There are 13 residues in the CDR3. Per germline, CDR1 KGHDR and CDR2 SFDVKD. In nucleotides, the CDR3 is TGTGCCACCTCTGGGGTAGGTTCGCGAGTGCAGTACTTC. This translates into CATSGVGSRVQYF.

The chain combines TRBV5-1 with TRBJ2-5; D might be TRBD2 (6 bases). V shed 0 bases and J shed 5 bases, with 14 bases lying between them. The CDR3 has 15 amino acids. The germline V gene encodes CDR1 SGHRS and CDR2 YFSETQ. The CDR3 nucleotides read TGCGCCAGCAGCTTGGCAAAGAGCGCGGGGGAGACCCAGTACTTC. It is translated as CASSLAKSAGETQYF.

This clonotype was observed at least ten times. The V gene is TRBV28, the J gene TRBJ1-5, with 7 bases matching TRBD1. With 5 bases clipped from V and 6 bases from J, the junction kept 16 bases outside the gene matches. CDR1 and CDR2 from the germline V gene are MDHEN and SYDVKM. The CDR3 is 17 residues long. The CDR3 nucleotides read TGTGCCAGCAGTGCCCAACAGGGACAGCCAGAAAGTCAGCCCCAGCATTTT. It yields the protein CASSAQQGQPESQPQHF.

J is TRBJ2-2 and V is TRBV6-1; tentatively, D is TRBD2 (6 bases). Germline loops: CDR1 MNHNS, CDR2 SASEGT. CDR3 length: 15 residues. Trimming removed 5 bases at V and 4 bases at J, with 14 bases between. CDR3 in amino acids: CASSPSGSGTGELFF. DNA for the CDR3: TGTGCCAGCAGTCCGAGCGGGTCTGGCACCGGGGAGCTGTTTTTT.